The 26 T cell receptor beta chains below all came from one sample that was sequenced in a study of radiation and T cells in renal cell carcinoma. Clones were sequenced by immunoSEQ multiplex PCR, and TCRdb holds only the in-frame ones, with some missing. The sample has approximately 12,000 clones; around 65% are singletons. Treatment indicated: treatment-naive control, cytoreductive nephrectomy. This specimen was tumor tissue, taken from a patient whose treatment was nephrectomy without radiotherapy. These receptors were collected from a woman of 80 years or more with renal cell carcinoma.

The V gene is TRBV6-4, the J gene TRBJ2-7, with 9 nucleotides matching TRBD2. The ends lost 10 bases at V and 4 bases at J; junction bases unmatched: 11. Germline V gene data show CDR1 as MRHNA and CDR2 as SNTAGT. CDR3 length: 14 amino acids. The CDR3 nucleotides read TGTGCCACTCTTACAGGGACTAGCCAATACGAGCAGTACGTC. As protein: CATLTGTSQYEQYV.

V and J are TRBV19 and TRBJ2-2; no reliable D call. V lost 0 bases and J lost 6, with 5 bases in between. Germline V lookup: CDR1 LNHDA, CDR2 SQIVND (reference sequence). This CDR3 is 13 amino acids long. CDR3 amino acids: CASSIDFAGELFF. The CDR3 DNA reads as TGTGCCAGTAGTATAGATTTTGCCGGGGAGCTGTTTTTT. Full variable domain (missing parts from reference TRBV19 and TRBJ2-2): DGGITQSPKYLFRKEGQNVTLSCEQNLNHDAMYWYRQDPGQGLRLIYYSQIVNDFQKGDIAEGYSVSREKKESFPLTVTSAQKNPTAFYLCASSIDFAGELFFGEGSRLTVL.

Sample share makes this clone large (0.1 to 1%). The V gene is TRBV7-3, the J gene TRBJ1-5, with D perhaps TRBD1 (6 bases). Germline V gives CDR1 SGHTA, CDR2 FQGTGA. The CDR3 runs to 13 residues. V gave up 3 bases and J gave up 8 bases, with 11 bases separating them. This CDR3 is CASSLGGLEPQHF. CDR3 nucleotides: TGTGCCAGCAGCTTGGGGGGCTTGGAGCCCCAGCATTTT.

The chain carries TRBV5-3 and TRBJ1-4; 10 positions agree with TRBD1. TRBV5-3 is noted as an ORF with a role that remains uncertain. With 5 bases clipped from V and 2 bases from J, the junction kept 9 bases outside the gene matches. This CDR3 contains 17 residues. Here the CDR3 reads CARSQGDRGQTNEKLFF. CDR3 nucleotides: TGTGCCAGAAGTCAAGGAGACAGGGGGCAGACTAATGAAAAACTGTTTTTT.

V gene TRBV5-1 combines with J gene TRBJ2-1; no reliable D call. Trimming left V 2 bases short and J 11 bases short, with 8 bases between. The CDR3 sequence is 11 residues long. CDR1 is SGHRS and CDR2 is YFSETQ in the germline V gene. The chain's CDR3 is CASSLGNQQFF. For the CDR3, the DNA is TGCGCCAGCAGCTTAGGGAACCAGCAGTTCTTC.

The chain has TRBV7-6 and TRBJ2-7, with TRBD2 matching 7 bases. The germline CDR1 and CDR2 sequences are SGHVS and FNYEAQ. The CDR3 consists of 14 residues. V trimming: 4 bases; J trimming: 1 base; junction bases outside the gene matches: 4. DNA of the CDR3: TGTGCCAGCAGCTCATCGGGGGGTTCCTACGAGCAGTACTTC. Amino acids: CASSSSGGSYEQYF. The variable domain in full, completed from reference TRBV7-6 and TRBJ2-7, reads GAGVSQSPRYKVTKRGQDVALRCDPISGHVSLYWYRQALGQGPEFLTYFNYEAQQDKSGLPNDRFSAERPEGSISTLTIQRTEQRDSAMYRCASSSSGGSYEQYFGPGTRLTVT.

This chain uses TRBV28 with TRBJ1-5; the D is unclear. This CDR3 is built from 12 residues. CDR1 and CDR2 (germline): MDHEN, SYDVKM. V was cut by 5 bases and J by 4 bases, with 6 bases left in between. For the CDR3, the DNA is TGTGCCAGCAGTCCGGATAATCAGCCCCAGCATTTT. Translation: CASSPDNQPQHF. Looking up the rest from reference TRBV28 and TRBJ1-5 gives the full variable domain: DVKVTQSSRYLVKRTGEKVFLECVQDMDHENMFWYRQDPGLGLRLIYFSYDVKMKEKGDIPEGYSVSREKKERFSLILESASTNQTSMYLCASSPDNQPQHFGDGTRLSIL.

This clone came up a few times. This rearrangement joins TRBV19 to TRBJ1-4; 10 nucleotides match TRBD1. The V segment lost 6 bases and the J segment 8 bases; nucleotides outside the gene matches: 6. Germline lookup yields CDR1 LNHDA and CDR2 SQIVND (reference sequence). CDR3 length: 14 amino acids. CDR3 sequence (DNA): TGTGCCAGTAGCGCCGGGACAGGGGACGAAAAACTGTTTTTT. It translates to CASSAGTGDEKLFF.

The chain is built from TRBV7-2 and TRBJ1-2; the D is unclear. CDR1 and CDR2 (germline): SGHTA, FQGNSA. Deletions cut 1 base from V and 0 bases from J, with 12 bases between. The CDR3 length is 16 residues. The CDR3, as DNA: TGTGCCAGCAGCTTAGTCGGTGGGGTAGCTAACTATGGCTACACCTTC. Translation: CASSLVGGVANYGYTF.

This chain uses TRBV11-2 with TRBJ2-1; 8 bases are a match to TRBD2. The CDR3 totals 15 residues. J gave up 4 bases and V 5 bases, and 7 bases lay outside the gene matches. In germline, CDR1 is SGHAT, CDR2 FQNNGV. CDR3 DNA sequence: TGTGCCAGCAGCCCCCCCGGGGGGGGTTACAATGAGCAGTTCTTC. This encodes CASSPPGGGYNEQFF.

The chain joins TRBV6-1 to TRBJ1-5; D is unclear. Per the germline V gene, CDR1 is MNHNS and CDR2 is SASEGT. The length of the CDR3 is 13 residues. Trimming pared 5 bases from V and 5 bases from J, leaving 10 bases between. The CDR3 sequence: CASSTEYYQPQHF. The CDR3 DNA follows: TGTGCCAGCAGTACGGAATACTATCAGCCCCAGCATTTT.

J is TRBJ1-5 and V is TRBV2; TRBD1 matches 7 bases. The germline gives CDR1 SNHLY, CDR2 FYNNEI. This CDR3 region has 14 residues. The J segment lost 2 bases and the V segment lost 6 bases, leaving 4 bases of the junction unmatched. The CDR3 here is CASSGRGGNQPQHF. As DNA, the CDR3 is TGTGCCAGCAGCGGCAGGGGGGGCAATCAGCCCCAGCATTTT.

The J gene is TRBJ1-6, the V gene TRBV5-4; 8 nucleotides agree with TRBD1. This CDR3 contains 14 residues. The germline gives CDR1 SGHNT, CDR2 YYREEE (reference sequence). The V gene end was trimmed by 0 bases and the J gene end by 9 bases; junction bases not matched to a gene: 2. The CDR3 reads CASSLGDRFSPLHF. As DNA, the CDR3 is TGTGCCAGCAGCTTGGGGGACAGGTTTTCACCCCTCCACTTT.

This clone has only a few counts. As DNA, the CDR3 is TGTGCCAGCAGCTCCACCGGCGGACGGACTTATGGCTACACCTTC. Its translation: CASSSTGGRTYGYTF. This chain links TRBV11-2 with TRBJ1-2; D unclear. Germline CDR1 reads SGHAT; CDR2 reads FQNNGV. V shed 4 bases and J shed 5 bases, with 17 bases lying between them. CDR3 length: 15 amino acids. The full variable domain, rest sourced from reference TRBV11-2 and TRBJ1-2, is EAGVAQSPRYKIIEKRQSVAFWCNPISGHATLYWYQQILGQGPKLLIQFQNNGVVDDSQLPKDRFSAERLKGVDSTLKIQPAKLEDSAVYLCASSSTGGRTYGYTFGSGTRLTVV.

This clone was detected only a few times. This rearrangement joins TRBV7-9 to TRBJ1-2; D call uncertain. Germline V gene data show CDR1 as SEHNR and CDR2 as FQNEAQ (reference sequence). The V gene lost 0 bases and the J gene lost 4 bases, with 9 bases spanning the gap. This CDR3 spans 14 amino acids. CDR3 bases: TGTGCCAGCAGCTTAGCGCAGATCTCCTATGGCTACACCTTC. Translating gives CASSLAQISYGYTF.

The chain combines TRBV4-3 with TRBJ2-3, with D perhaps assigned TRBD1 or TRBD2 (6 bases each). The CDR3 length is 16 residues. Germline CDR1 is LGHNA and CDR2 is YSLEER. The ends were cut back, 4 bases at V and 0 bases at J, with 14 bases in the middle. The CDR3 reads CASSRGAYTSTDTQYF. In DNA form, the CDR3 reads TGCGCCAGCAGCCGGGGGGCTTACACTAGCACAGATACGCAGTATTTT.

This rearrangement joins TRBV12-5 to TRBJ1-1; weak D call: TRBD1 (5 bases). Germline CDR1 is LGHNT and CDR2 is FRNRAP. CDR3 length: 15 amino acids. V was pared by 5 bases and J by 5 bases, with 18 bases between. CDR3 residues: CASGISFGEGTEAFF. Here the CDR3 DNA reads TGTGCTAGTGGTATTTCGTTTGGGGAGGGGACTGAAGCTTTCTTT.

The CDR3 here is CASSASGGGFSLISGNTIYF. The CDR3 DNA reads TGTGCCAGCAGCGCATCAGGGGGCGGTTTTTCCTTAATCTCTGGAAACACCATATATTTT. The rearrangement links TRBV9 to TRBJ1-3; TRBD1 matches 8 bases. The germline CDR1 and CDR2 sequences are SGDLS and YYNGEE. The length of the CDR3 is 20 residues. The junction had 17 bases not matched to a gene; V was cut back by 3 bases and J by 0 bases.

This clone appeared once. The V and J genes are TRBV7-2 and TRBJ2-5; possible D gene TRBD2, 6 bases. The CDR3 consists of 15 residues. The germline V and J ends were trimmed by 1 base and 5 bases, with 14 bases remaining between them. CDR1 and CDR2 from the germline V gene are SGHTA and FQGNSA. The CDR3 spells CASSLGQPGGETQYF. The CDR3 nucleotides are TGTGCCAGCAGCTTAGGACAGCCCGGAGGGGAGACCCAGTACTTC.

V gene TRBV12-5 combines with J gene TRBJ2-3; 11 bases fit TRBD1. Germline trimming cut 4 bases from V and 5 bases from J; bases unmatched to any gene: 5. There are 15 residues in the CDR3. Germline values: CDR1 LGHNT, CDR2 FRNRAP. CDR3 DNA sequence: TGTGCTAGTGGTTCCGGACAGGGGGCAGGAGATACGCAGTATTTT. Protein: CASGSGQGAGDTQYF.

The V call is TRBV6-1, the J call TRBJ1-4; D might be TRBD1 (6 bases). V shed 6 bases and J shed 3 bases, with 11 bases lying between them. The CDR3 extends over 14 amino acids. Germline CDR1 and CDR2: MNHNS and SASEGT. The CDR3 nucleotides are TGTGCCAGCAGGCACAGGGTGTCTAATGAAAAACTGTTTTTT. It yields the protein CASRHRVSNEKLFF.

The chain links TRBV7-6 to TRBJ2-3; D is unresolved. The CDR3 runs to 15 residues. V lost 1 base and J 2 bases, leaving 10 bases between the germline ends. Per germline, CDR1 SGHVS and CDR2 FNYEAQ. CDR3 sequence reads: CASSLGQWTTDTQYF. CDR3 sequence (DNA): TGTGCCAGCAGCTTAGGGCAGTGGACCACAGATACGCAGTATTTT.

The chain joins TRBV10-2 to TRBJ2-1, with D perhaps TRBD1 (6 bases). This CDR3 has 14 residues. CDR1 is WSHSY and CDR2 is SAAADI in the germline V gene. Trimming left V 2 bases short and J 9 bases short, with 14 bases between. In DNA form, the CDR3 reads TGCGCCAGCAGTGAGCAGGGGAGTGGTAGTGAGCAGTTCTTC. Translating gives CASSEQGSGSEQFF.

The V call is TRBV7-9, the J call TRBJ1-3; possibly TRBD1 for D (5 bases). Per germline, CDR1 SEHNR and CDR2 FQNEAQ (reference sequence). Trimming pared 8 bases from V and 1 base from J, leaving 12 bases between. CDR3 size: 14 residues. In DNA form, the CDR3 reads TGTGCCAGCCACCTGAGGGGTTCTGGAAACACCATATATTTT. Translation: CASHLRGSGNTIYF.

This chain joins TRBV11-1 and TRBJ2-2, with TRBD2 matching 12 bases. Trimming cost V 3 bases and J 6 bases; bases outside gene matches: 2. The V gene's germline CDR1 is SGHAT and CDR2 FQDESV (reference sequence). CDR3 size: 15 residues. This chain's CDR3 is CASSFLAGGAGELFF. CDR3 bases: TGTGCCAGCAGCTTCCTAGCGGGGGGGGCCGGGGAGCTGTTTTTT. Full variable domain (outside the CDR3, taken from reference TRBV11-1 and TRBJ2-2): EAEVAQSPRYKITEKSQAVAFWCDPISGHATLYWYRQILGQGPELLVQFQDESVVDDSQLPKDRFSAERLKGVDSTLKIQPAELGDSAMYLCASSFLAGGAGELFFGEGSRLTVL.

The table lists this clone with a few counts. The V call is TRBV4-2, the J call TRBJ2-7; 8 bases are shared with TRBD1. V lost 5 bases and J lost 2; bases outside the gene matches: 2. CDR3 length equals 13 residues. Germline values: CDR1 LGHNA, CDR2 YNFKEQ. CDR3 nucleotides: TGTGCCAGCAGCTGGGGACAGGCCTACGAGCAGTACTTC. This translates into CASSWGQAYEQYF.